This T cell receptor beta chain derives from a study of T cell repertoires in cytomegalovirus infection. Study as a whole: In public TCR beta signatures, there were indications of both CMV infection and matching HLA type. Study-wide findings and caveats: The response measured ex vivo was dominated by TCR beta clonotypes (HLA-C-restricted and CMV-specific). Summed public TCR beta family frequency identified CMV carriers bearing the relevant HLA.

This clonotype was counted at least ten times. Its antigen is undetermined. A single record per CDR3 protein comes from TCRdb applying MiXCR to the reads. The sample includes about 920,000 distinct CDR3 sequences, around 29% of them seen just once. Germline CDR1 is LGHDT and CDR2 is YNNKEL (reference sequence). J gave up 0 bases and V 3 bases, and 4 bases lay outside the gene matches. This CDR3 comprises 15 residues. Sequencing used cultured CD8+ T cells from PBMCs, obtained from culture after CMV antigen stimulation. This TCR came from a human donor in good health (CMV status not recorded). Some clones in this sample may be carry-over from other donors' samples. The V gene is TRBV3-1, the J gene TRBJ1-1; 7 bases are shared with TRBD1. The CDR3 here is CASSHGQVLNTEAFF. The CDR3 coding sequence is TGTGCCAGCAGCCATGGACAGGTTTTGAACACTGAAGCTTTCTTT.